Listed below are T cell receptor beta chains from one sample, sequenced in a study of cytomegalovirus exposure and HLA in healthy donors. Assay used: immunoSEQ multiplex PCR; TCRdb lists only in-frame clones, some missing. The data hold about 160,000 clones, with approximately 78% observed a single time. Material: PBMCs. These receptors all come from a woman in her twenties or thirties in good health and CMV-seropositive. Both conserved end residues are part of each CDR3.

TRBV7-9 CASRGQARANYGYTF
TRBV7-2 CASATENNSPLHF
TRBV7-3 CASSLICRPQCYTF
TRBV6-1 CASRRDRDHGELFF
TRBV28 CASTHTDTQYF
TRBV9 CVSTAGFSGDTQYF
TRBV4-3 CASSPVGLSGETQYF
TRBV7-8 CASSLRLGTGYEQYF
TRBV18 CASSPRGTGDGYTF
TRBV2 CASIRGTPYEQYF
TRBV28 CASGAPNSPLHF
TRBV7-2 CASSPGTNNYGYTF
TRBV10-3 CANLTGGDYGYTF
TRBV6-5 CASSYTGKLISPLHF
TRBV7-2 CASSSTGTSGGGEQFF
TRBV6-5 CASSPKGWKLFF
TRBV5-1 CASSLEPSGFTGELFF
TRBV5-4 CASSFPLAGGHTDAQYF
TRBV27 CASSWSGQGADARPYEQYF
TRBV28 CASSLVAVPEAFF
TRBV4-2 CASSQETSGLDTQYF
TRBV7-9 CASSLGADTQYF
TRBV7-2 CASSSPGRGVDVGLDTQYF
TRBV7-2 CASSPNRVFEQYF
TRBV5-1 CASSLAGVTGELFF
TRBV5-6 CASSSTSRNTQYF
TRBV7-6 CASSPVGPGQVPTGELFF
TRBV7-8 CASSIIPGQGQPQHF
TRBV30 CAWRGQGNSPLHF
TRBV29-1 CSLGLANTDTQYF
TRBV4-3 CASSHNDQRQAFF
TRBV5-3 CARSRDSKAFF
TRBV5-1 CASSLQGNPYEQYF
TRBV6-1 CASSELRYDQPQHF
TRBV5-4 CASSLGDTVYGYTF
TRBV6-5 CASSARVTGELFF